The entry below gives a single T cell receptor beta chain sequence along with its context. This clonotype was counted many times. Its antigen is currently not known. No clone much larger than this one lies a single base away; base qualities are absent. These data come from a study of neurological immune-mediated disorders (dated by TCRdb to about 2019). Regarding the study in general: Peripheral blood TCR-beta repertoires from patients with HTLV-I-associated myelopathy (HAM/TSP), patients with multiple sclerosis, and healthy controls were compared in the study using UMI-based sequencing. The approximately 100 TCR-beta libraries included longitudinal samples, technical triplicates and paired sorted CD4+ and CD8+ T-cell subsets alongside PBMC samples. The cohort included approximately 70 subjects: about 15 with HAM/TSP, about 34 with multiple sclerosis, and approximately 20 healthy controls. The full study reports these points: TCR clonal expansion was highest in HAM/TSP patients and lowest in MS patients, with MS patients falling below even healthy controls. No identical CDR3 amino acid sequences were shared among expanded clones across subjects, suggesting private TCR-beta repertoires in all groups.

Blood bank volunteers in Maryland, USA served as the healthy controls. For the unsorted PBMC libraries, 2 million PBMCs were stored in RNAlater at -80 degrees C until RNA extraction and were used to generate the libraries. Peripheral blood underwent Ficoll-Hypaque density gradient centrifugation to isolate PBMCs, which were then cryopreserved in liquid nitrogen. cDNA was synthesized by template-switch 5'RACE using a primer carrying a 10-nucleotide random unique molecular identifier by which each TCR transcript was tagged. Every sequencing run covered 15-18 subjects and yielded more than 160 million TCR-beta sequences. Total RNA was extracted with the RNeasy kit. TCR-beta VDJ regions were amplified with primers for the TCR constant region and the 5'RACE anchor, using the KAPA Real-time Library Amplification kit. A first PCR added sample indexes and Illumina adaptors, after which a second PCR increased the library yield. After Ampure bead purification, the roughly 650 bp TCR product was size-selected on a 2% E-gel SizeSelection system. Before pooling, library quality was checked on a Bioanalyzer, concentration was measured with Qubit, and libraries were quantified with the Kapa Library Quantification kit. An Illumina HiSeq 2500 sequenced the libraries paired-end 2 x 150 bp. To increase sequence diversity, about 24-32% phiX was spiked into each library pool. As for how the authors treated the data: The UMI-based MiGEC pipeline processed quality-filtered reads and removed over 80% of raw TCR sequences during error correction. VDJ genes were aligned to IMGT germline references, and clonotypes were defined by unique CDR3 amino acid sequence plus V-J genes. Clonal expansion, Shannon diversity and CDR3 relatedness were evaluated with VDJtools (CalcPairwiseDistances, ClusterSamples), while phylogenetic trees were built in CLCbio workbench. A clone was classed as expanded if it had 8 or more unique UMIs, a cutoff based on coefficient-of-variation modelling across technical triplicates. TCRdb applied fastp at Q25 and MiXCR to the public reads, then kept only in-frame beta chains. Identical CDR3 proteins give one entry, which carries the most common genes and DNA. TCRdb's processing, not the authors', yielded these V and J calls. The sample contains more than 70,000 distinct CDR3 sequences, 10% of them found a single time. About 1.7% of the sample rests with the top ten.

The specimen was PBMCs. The TCR comes from a man between 35 and 55 years old in good health.

CDR3 loop: CSAEGRNEQFF. The DNA reads as follows: TGCAGTGCTGAAGGAAGAAATGAGCAGTTCTTC. This chain is built from TRBV20-1 and TRBJ2-1, with the D segment identity uncertain. V loses 5 bases of germline sequence and J loses 7 bases, and the interval between the two ends is 9 bases. The CDR3 contains 11 residues, cysteine and phenylalanine counted. Here the CDR3 DNA is all that survives: 33 bases in frame from base 1. The germline V gene (reference sequence) specifies DFQATT as CDR1 and SNEGSKA as CDR2.